This entry lists 7 T cell receptor beta chains sequenced from one sample in a study of cytomegalovirus exposure and HLA in healthy donors. PCR amplification relied on 60 Vbeta primers (plus 13 Jbeta primers). Sequencing used immunoSEQ multiplex PCR; TCRdb keeps in-frame clones, though not all of them. Altogether around 190,000 clones are present, roughly 80% being singletons, with the ten largest covering approximately 2.6%. Sample: PBMCs. These receptors came from a female donor in good health and CMV-seronegative.

The chain carries TRBV7-2 and TRBJ1-5; perhaps TRBD1 as D (6 bases). Germline-derived CDR1 and CDR2 are SGHTA and FQGNSA. The CDR3 is made up of 14 amino acids. With 4 bases removed from V and 5 bases from J, the gap between germline ends came to 12 bases. The CDR3 sequence: CASSSTDSYQPQHF. In DNA, the CDR3 is TGTGCCAGCAGCTCTACGGACAGTTATCAGCCCCAGCATTTT.

The chain employs TRBV28 and TRBJ2-7; TRBD1 matches 7 bases. From germline, CDR1 is MDHEN and CDR2 SYDVKM. Trimming at V came to 3 bases and at J to 7 bases, leaving 18 bases not matched to a gene. The CDR3 length is 17 residues. The CDR3 DNA reads as TGTGCCAGCAGTTTCCCTGGCAGAGGGGGCGTAGTGGGGGAGCAGTACTTC. As protein: CASSFPGRGGVVGEQYF.

The chain combines TRBV29-1 with TRBJ1-1, with a possible D match to TRBD1 (5 bases). The V gene lost 6 bases and the J gene lost 1 base, with 9 bases spanning the gap. Germline V gives CDR1 SQVTM, CDR2 ANQGSEA. This CDR3 spans 12 amino acids. In DNA, the CDR3 is TGCAGCGTCGTGGACACGAACACTGAAGCTTTCTTT. Residues: CSVVDTNTEAFF.

The J gene is TRBJ1-2, the V gene TRBV13, with TRBD1 matching 9 bases. Unmatched junction bases numbered 10, after V lost 6 bases and J lost 8 bases. The CDR3 contains 14 residues. Per the germline V gene, CDR1 is PRHDT and CDR2 is FYEKMQ (reference sequence). CDR3 sequence reads: CASRLQQGAVGYTF. The DNA for the CDR3 is TGTGCCAGCAGGCTACAACAGGGGGCGGTGGGCTACACCTTC.

Only one count was recorded for this clone. The chain joins TRBV5-5 to TRBJ2-7; D gene unclear. Germline V gives CDR1 SGHKS, CDR2 YYEKEE (reference sequence). CDR3 length: 13 amino acids. The germline V and J ends were trimmed by 0 bases and 1 base, with 5 bases remaining between them. CDR3 residues: CASSLVQSYEQYF. Written as DNA, the CDR3 is TGTGCCAGCAGCTTGGTACAGTCCTACGAGCAGTACTTC.

The V gene is TRBV18, the J gene TRBJ2-7; 7 nucleotides align to TRBD2. The germline CDR1 and CDR2 sequences are KGHSH and LQKENI. The V segment lost 5 bases and the J segment 3 bases; nucleotides outside the gene matches: 13. This CDR3 is 16 amino acids long. This CDR3 is CASSEDVGGTYYEQYF. CDR3 DNA sequence: TGTGCCAGCTCAGAAGACGTCGGGGGGACTTACTACGAGCAGTACTTC.

As for this clone: The same CDR3 arises from other DNA sequences in this sample as well. The chain combines TRBV11-2 with TRBJ1-2, with 7 bases matching TRBD1. Germline CDR1 SGHAT, CDR2 FQNNGV. This CDR3 has 15 amino acids. The ends lost 5 bases at V and 5 bases at J; junction bases unmatched: 11. This CDR3 is CASSPSVGRGYGYTF. CDR3 nucleotide sequence: TGTGCCAGCAGCCCCAGCGTGGGCAGGGGGTATGGCTACACCTTC. The complete variable domain, with remaining parts taken from reference TRBV11-2 and TRBJ1-2, reads EAGVAQSPRYKIIEKRQSVAFWCNPISGHATLYWYQQILGQGPKLLIQFQNNGVVDDSQLPKDRFSAERLKGVDSTLKIQPAKLEDSAVYLCASSPSVGRGYGYTFGSGTRLTVV.